This T cell receptor (beta chain) was captured by sequencing in a study of blood T cells in healthy people across ages. Overall study findings and caveats: Per million T cells, TCR beta diversity dropped roughly linearly as age increased.

In terms of origin and age, donors were healthy Caucasian individuals from Russia aged roughly 6 to 95. Peripheral blood was drawn, around 9.5 milliliters per donor. PCR was performed a second time for 7 to 11 cycles using a sample-barcoded 5' primer and a J-beta primer mix. Every single cDNA molecule received a tag from a template-switch adaptor with 12 random nucleotides. In TCRdb, the 5' RACE reads were re-called with MiXCR into one record per CDR3 protein. The sample has about 640,000 distinct CDR3 sequences, roughly 50% seen once; the top ten hold 30% to 45%. This clonotype has only a few counts. The antigen is not known. Trimming stripped 6 bases from V and 3 bases from J, with 22 bases between. The CDR3 spans 17 residues.

The chain joins TRBV12-3 or TRBV12-4 to TRBJ2-3; weak D call: TRBD1 (7 bases). The TCR sequence derives from a man in his fifties or sixties in good health. The sequenced material came from blood. CDR3 sequence: CASSLAGTAGGTDTQYF. The CDR3 coding sequence is TGTGCCAGCAGCCTTGCCGGGACAGCGGGCGGGACAGATACGCAGTATTTT.